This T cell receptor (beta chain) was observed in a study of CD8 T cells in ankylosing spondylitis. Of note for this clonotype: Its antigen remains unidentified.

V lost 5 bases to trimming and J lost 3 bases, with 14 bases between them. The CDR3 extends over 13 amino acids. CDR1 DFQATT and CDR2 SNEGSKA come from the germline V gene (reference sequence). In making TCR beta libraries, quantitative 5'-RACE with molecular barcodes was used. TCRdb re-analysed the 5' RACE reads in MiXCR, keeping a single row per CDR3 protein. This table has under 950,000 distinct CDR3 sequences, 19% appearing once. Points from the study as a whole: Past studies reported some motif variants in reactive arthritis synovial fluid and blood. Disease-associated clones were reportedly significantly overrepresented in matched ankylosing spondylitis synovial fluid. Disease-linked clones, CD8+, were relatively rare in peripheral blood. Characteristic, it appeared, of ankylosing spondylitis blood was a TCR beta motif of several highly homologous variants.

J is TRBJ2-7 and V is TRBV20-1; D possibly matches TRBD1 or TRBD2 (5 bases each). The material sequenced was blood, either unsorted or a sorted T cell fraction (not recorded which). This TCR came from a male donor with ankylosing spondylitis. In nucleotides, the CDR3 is TGCAGTGCTGTTCGGGGCGACAGCTACGAGCAGTACTTC. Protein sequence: CSAVRGDSYEQYF.